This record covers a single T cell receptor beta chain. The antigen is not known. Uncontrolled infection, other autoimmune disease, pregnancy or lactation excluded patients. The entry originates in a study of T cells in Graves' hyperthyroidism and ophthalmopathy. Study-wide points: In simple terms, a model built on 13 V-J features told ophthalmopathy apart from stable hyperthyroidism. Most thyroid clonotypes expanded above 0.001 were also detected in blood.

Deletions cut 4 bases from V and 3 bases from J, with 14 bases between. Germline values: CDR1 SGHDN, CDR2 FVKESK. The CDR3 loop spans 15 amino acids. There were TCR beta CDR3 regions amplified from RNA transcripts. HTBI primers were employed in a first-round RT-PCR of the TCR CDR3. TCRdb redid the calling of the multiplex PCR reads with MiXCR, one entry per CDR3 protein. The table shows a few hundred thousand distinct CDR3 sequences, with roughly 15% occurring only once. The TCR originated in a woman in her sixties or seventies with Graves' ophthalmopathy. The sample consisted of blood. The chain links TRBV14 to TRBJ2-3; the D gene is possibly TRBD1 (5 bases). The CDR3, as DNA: TGTGCCAGCAGCCGACAGCGCTTCCAGACAGATACGCAGTATTTT. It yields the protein CASSRQRFQTDTQYF.